Listed below are T cell receptor beta chains from one sample, sequenced in a study of blood T cell repertoires in COVID-19. Sequencing was performed with immunoSEQ multiplex PCR; in TCRdb, only in-frame clones are kept and a portion is missing. Of some 270,000 clones listed, roughly nine tenths are singletons. Material for sequencing was PBMCs or T cells enriched from blood (not recorded which). The receptors stem from a woman aged 55-70 years who had recovered from COVID-19. CDR3s leave out the opening cysteine and the closing phenylalanine or tryptophan. Each record gives: J gene, V gene, CDR3 protein.

>TRBJ1-2|TRBV6-5
ASVRTGENYGYT
>TRBJ1-1|TRBV5-1
ASSWAQLNTEAF
>TRBJ2-6|TRBV5-1
ASSLAAGANVLT
>TRBJ2-3|TRBV14
AGVRGGALPSTDTQY
>TRBJ2-3|TRBV5-1
ASSSTSGSGGDTQY
>TRBJ2-7|TRBV28
ASSSNGLAGIYEQY
>TRBJ1-1|TRBV11-2
ASSLEGRLNTEAF
>TRBJ1-5|TRBV3-1/TRBV3-2
ASSQDQGGFQPQH
>TRBJ1-5|TRBV24-1
ATSDPDREVQPQH
>TRBJ1-1|TRBV7-9
ASSSQGFEAF
>TRBJ2-1|TRBV7-3
ASSLSGASSYNEQF
>TRBJ1-3|TRBV19
ASSTGSAGNTIY
>TRBJ1-1|TRBV5-1
ASSLGTGRTEAF
>TRBJ2-1|TRBV6-5
ASSSYLAGSHEQF
>TRBJ2-1|TRBV10-1
ASSDPGSPNEQF
>TRBJ2-3|TRBV7-6
ASSCYPQRSTDTQY
>TRBJ2-2|TRBV30
AWRGTAANTGELF
>TRBJ2-4|TRBV29-1
STRQGGAKNIQY
>TRBJ1-6|TRBV28
ASSSPEARSYNSPLH
>TRBJ2-1|TRBV7-8
ASSLPGPREDEQF
>TRBJ2-2|TRBV4-1
ASSPKLQTSGSVGELF
>TRBJ1-1|TRBV28
ASSRRQASNTEAF
>TRBJ2-1|TRBV19
ASSSTSTQYNEQF
>TRBJ1-4|TRBV5-6
ASSLDQGTNEKLF
>TRBJ1-1|TRBV5-4
ASSSPIRGNTEAF
>TRBJ2-1|TRBV12-3/TRBV12-4
ASSLGDDNEQF
>TRBJ2-1|TRBV9
ASSVRDYNNEQF
>TRBJ1-2|TRBV30
AWNQGLQGYT
>TRBJ2-5|TRBV7-8
ASSLGAGEGTQY
>TRBJ1-6|TRBV5-4
ASRNLQGSYNSPLH
>TRBJ2-2|TRBV7-7
ASSRGQGAAGELF
>TRBJ2-6|TRBV7-6
ASSLAWRTGSWSGANVLT
>TRBJ2-3|TRBV6-4
ASSVFITDTQY
>TRBJ2-3|TRBV3-1/TRBV3-2
ASSQDRGLAGTDTQY
>TRBJ2-5|TRBV2
ASKNRGQSQETQY
>TRBJ1-5|TRBV12-3/TRBV12-4
ASSSIQDQPQH
>TRBJ2-1|TRBV7-6
ASSPGGSYNEQF
>TRBJ1-1|TRBV28
ASSVEGGKAF
>TRBJ1-5|TRBV3-1/TRBV3-2
ASSQQGDYQPQH
>TRBJ1-3|TRBV11-1
ASSFSPDISGNTIY